This TCR beta chain was sequenced during a study of CXCR3-negative and CXCR3-positive naive CD8 T cells. Notes on the study in general: TRB CDR3s of CXCR3-positive naive cells were more hydrophobic than those of CXCR3-negative naive cells.

Germline loops: CDR1 MNHEY, CDR2 SVGEGT. The length of the CDR3 is 13 residues. As concerns this clonotype: Its target is not known.

Carrying UMI labels, the TRB cDNA libraries were prepared through 5' RACE. TCRdb reprocessed the 5' RACE reads and reports one entry per CDR3 protein, with no DNA. Its listing shows tens of thousands of distinct CDR3 sequences. The CD45RO-CCR7+CD27+CD95- phenotype denoted naive CD8+ T cells. The rearrangement joins TRBV6-2 or TRBV6-3 to TRBJ2-7; no DNA is available, so the TRBD2 call from TCRdb remains unchecked. The receptor was derived from a human donor in good health. Some clones in this sample may be carry-over from other donors' samples. The sample taken for sequencing was naive CXCR3- CD8+ T cells from blood. Subset noted: CD45RO-CCR7+CD27+CD95- naive CD8+ T cells lacking CXCR3 (TNR3-). CDR3 in amino acids: CASSGTWEGEQYF.